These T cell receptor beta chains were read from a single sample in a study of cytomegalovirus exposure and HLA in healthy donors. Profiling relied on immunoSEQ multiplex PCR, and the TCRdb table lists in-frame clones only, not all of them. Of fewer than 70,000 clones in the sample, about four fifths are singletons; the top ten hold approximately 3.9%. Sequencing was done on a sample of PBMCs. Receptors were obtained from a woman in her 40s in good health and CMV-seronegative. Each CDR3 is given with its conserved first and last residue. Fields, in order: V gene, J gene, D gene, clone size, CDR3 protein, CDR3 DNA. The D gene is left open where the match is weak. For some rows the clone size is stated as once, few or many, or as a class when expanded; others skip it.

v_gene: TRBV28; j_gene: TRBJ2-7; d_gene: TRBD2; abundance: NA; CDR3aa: CASSLGVSREDEQYF; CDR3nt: TGTGCCAGCAGTTTAGGGGTCTCCCGGGAGGATGAGCAGTACTTC
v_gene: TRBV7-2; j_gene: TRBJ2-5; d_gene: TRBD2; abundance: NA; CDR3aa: CASSLDGGRGGETQYF; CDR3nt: TGTGCCAGCAGCTTAGACGGTGGGAGGGGCGGGGAGACCCAGTACTTC
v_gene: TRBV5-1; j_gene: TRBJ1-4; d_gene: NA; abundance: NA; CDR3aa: CASSISATNEKLFF; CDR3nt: TGCGCCAGCAGCATATCTGCAACTAATGAAAAACTGTTTTTT
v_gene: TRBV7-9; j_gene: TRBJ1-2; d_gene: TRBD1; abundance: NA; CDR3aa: CASSLAPPGQYGYTF; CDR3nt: TGTGCCAGCAGCTTAGCCCCCCCGGGACAGTATGGCTACACCTTC
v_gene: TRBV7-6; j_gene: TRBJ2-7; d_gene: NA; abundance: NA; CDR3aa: CASSFGTTGSYEQYF; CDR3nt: TGTGCCAGCAGCTTCGGGACAACTGGCTCCTACGAGCAGTACTTC
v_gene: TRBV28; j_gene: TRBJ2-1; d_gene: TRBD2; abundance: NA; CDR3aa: CASRTLAGDLYEQFF; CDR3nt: TGTGCCAGCAGGACTCTAGCGGGAGATCTCTATGAGCAGTTCTTC
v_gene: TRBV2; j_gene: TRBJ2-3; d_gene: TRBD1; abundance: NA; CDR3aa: CASSVGDSVPDTQYF; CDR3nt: TGTGCCAGCAGCGTTGGGGACAGTGTACCCGATACGCAGTATTTT
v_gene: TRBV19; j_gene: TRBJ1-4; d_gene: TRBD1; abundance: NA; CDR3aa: CASSMTPGQLNEKLFF; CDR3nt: TGTGCCAGTAGTATGACACCGGGACAGCTTAATGAAAAACTGTTTTTT
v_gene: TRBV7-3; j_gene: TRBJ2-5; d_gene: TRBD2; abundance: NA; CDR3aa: CASSLGGRASGDQETQYF; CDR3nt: TGTGCCAGCAGCTTAGGAGGTCGGGCTAGCGGGGATCAAGAGACCCAGTACTTC
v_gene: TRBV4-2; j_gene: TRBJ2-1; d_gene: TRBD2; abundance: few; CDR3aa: CASSQTSGGLSYNEQFF; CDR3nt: TGTGCCAGCAGCCAAACTAGCGGAGGGCTCTCCTACAATGAGCAGTTCTTC
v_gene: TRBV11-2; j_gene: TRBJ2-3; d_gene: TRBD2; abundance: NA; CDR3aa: CASSFLAGGPTDTQYF; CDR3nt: TGTGCCAGCAGCTTCCTAGCGGGAGGGCCGACAGATACGCAGTATTTT
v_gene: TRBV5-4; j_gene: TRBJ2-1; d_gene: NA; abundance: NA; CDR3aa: CASSSGDPYNEQFF; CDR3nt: TGTGCCAGCAGTTCAGGGGACCCTTACAATGAGCAGTTCTTC
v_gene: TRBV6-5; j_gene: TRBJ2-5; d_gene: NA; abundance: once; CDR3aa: CASRPTGSVAAQYF; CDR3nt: TGTGCCAGCAGACCGACAGGTTCGGTGGCAGCCCAGTACTTC
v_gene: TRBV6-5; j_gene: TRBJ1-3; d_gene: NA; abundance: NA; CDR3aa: CASSYQGARGNTIYF; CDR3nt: TGTGCCAGCAGTTACCAGGGTGCCCGAGGAAACACCATATATTTT
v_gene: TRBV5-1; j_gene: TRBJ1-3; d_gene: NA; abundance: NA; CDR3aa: CASSGQGNTIYF; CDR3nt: TGCGCCAGCAGCGGACAGGGAAACACCATATATTTT
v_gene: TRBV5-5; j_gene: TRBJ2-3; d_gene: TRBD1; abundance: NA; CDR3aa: CASSPGTGGVTDTQYF; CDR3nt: TGTGCCAGCAGCCCCGGGACAGGGGGAGTCACAGATACGCAGTATTTT
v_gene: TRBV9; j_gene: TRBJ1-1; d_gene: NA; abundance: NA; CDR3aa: CASSVGTEDTEAFF; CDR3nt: TGTGCCAGCAGCGTAGGAACGGAGGACACTGAAGCTTTCTTT
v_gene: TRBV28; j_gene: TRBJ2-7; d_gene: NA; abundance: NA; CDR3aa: CASSPPRDFLHEQYF; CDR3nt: TGTGCCAGCAGTCCCCCAAGGGACTTTCTGCACGAGCAGTACTTC
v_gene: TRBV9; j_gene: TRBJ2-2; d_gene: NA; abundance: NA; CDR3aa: CASSVNPDYYSNTGELFF; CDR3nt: TGTGCCAGCAGCGTAAACCCGGACTACTACTCTAACACCGGGGAGCTGTTTTTT
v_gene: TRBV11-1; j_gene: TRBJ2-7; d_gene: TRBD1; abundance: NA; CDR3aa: CASSPGQEVYEQYF; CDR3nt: TGTGCCAGCAGCCCGGGACAGGAGGTCTACGAGCAGTACTTC
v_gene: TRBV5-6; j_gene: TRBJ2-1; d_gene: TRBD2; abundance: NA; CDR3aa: CASSLIAGDRQFF; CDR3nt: TGTGCCAGCAGCTTGATAGCGGGAGACCGGCAGTTCTTC
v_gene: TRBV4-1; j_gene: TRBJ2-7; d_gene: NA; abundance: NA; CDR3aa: CASSQDQGQAGRHEQYF; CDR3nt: TGCGCCAGCAGCCAAGATCAGGGTCAGGCAGGGCGGCACGAGCAGTACTTC
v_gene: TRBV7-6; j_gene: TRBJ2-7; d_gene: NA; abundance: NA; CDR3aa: CASSSRDLPPYEQYF; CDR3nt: TGTGCCAGCAGCTCCCGGGACTTACCTCCCTACGAGCAGTACTTC
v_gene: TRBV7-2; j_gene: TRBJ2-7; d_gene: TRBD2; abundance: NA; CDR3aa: CASSSRLAGGPYEQYF; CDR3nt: TGTGCCAGCAGCTCGCGACTAGCGGGAGGGCCCTACGAGCAGTACTTC
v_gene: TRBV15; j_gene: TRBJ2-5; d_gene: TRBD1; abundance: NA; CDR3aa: CATSRGDRAEETQYF; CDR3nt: TGTGCCACCAGCCGAGGGGACAGGGCTGAAGAGACCCAGTACTTC
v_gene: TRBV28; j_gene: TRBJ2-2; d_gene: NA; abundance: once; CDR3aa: CASRTSLDLNTGELFF; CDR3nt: TGTGCCAGCAGGACTTCACTAGACTTGAACACCGGGGAGCTGTTTTTT
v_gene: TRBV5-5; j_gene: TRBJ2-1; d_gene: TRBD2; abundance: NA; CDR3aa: CASSPLAGGRNEQFF; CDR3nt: TGTGCCAGCAGCCCACTAGCGGGAGGACGGAATGAGCAGTTCTTC
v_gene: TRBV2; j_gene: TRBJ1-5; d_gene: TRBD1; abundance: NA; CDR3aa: CASSPDRAIQPQHF; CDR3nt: TGTGCCAGCAGTCCGGACAGGGCGATTCAGCCCCAGCATTTT
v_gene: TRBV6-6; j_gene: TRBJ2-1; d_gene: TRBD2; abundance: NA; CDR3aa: CASARGTSGTYNEQFF; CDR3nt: TGTGCCAGCGCCAGGGGAACTAGCGGGACCTACAATGAGCAGTTCTTC
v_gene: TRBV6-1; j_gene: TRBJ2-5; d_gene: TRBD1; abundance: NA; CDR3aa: CASSKTGGRETQYF; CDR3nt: TGTGCCAGCAGTAAAACAGGGGGCCGGGAGACCCAGTACTTC
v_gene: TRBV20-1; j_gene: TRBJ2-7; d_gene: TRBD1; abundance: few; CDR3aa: CSAQGVGQYF; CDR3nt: TGCAGTGCCCAGGGGGTCGGGCAGTACTTC
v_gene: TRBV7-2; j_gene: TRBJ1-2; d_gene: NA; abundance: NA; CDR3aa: CASSAALRGGYTF; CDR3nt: TGTGCCAGCAGCGCAGCCCTAAGAGGAGGCTACACCTTC
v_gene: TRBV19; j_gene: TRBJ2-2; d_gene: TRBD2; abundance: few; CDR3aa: CASSQSGREATGELFF; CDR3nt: TGTGCCAGTAGCCAAAGCGGGAGGGAGGCCACCGGGGAGCTGTTTTTT
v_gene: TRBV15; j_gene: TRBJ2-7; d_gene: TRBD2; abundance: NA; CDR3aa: CATSSKTSGSKYEQYF; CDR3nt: TGTGCCACCAGCAGCAAGACTAGCGGGAGTAAGTACGAGCAGTACTTC
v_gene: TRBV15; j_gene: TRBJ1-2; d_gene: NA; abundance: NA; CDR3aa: CATSVQGYGYTF; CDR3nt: TGTGCCACCAGCGTACAGGGCTATGGCTACACCTTC
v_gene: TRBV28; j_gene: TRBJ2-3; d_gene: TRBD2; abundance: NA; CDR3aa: CASSLVLAGASTDTQYF; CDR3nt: TGTGCCAGCAGTTTGGTACTAGCGGGGGCTAGCACAGATACGCAGTATTTT
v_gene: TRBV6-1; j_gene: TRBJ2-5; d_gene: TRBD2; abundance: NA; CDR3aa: CASRLAGETQYF; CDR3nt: TGTGCCAGCCGCCTAGCGGGAGAGACCCAGTACTTC
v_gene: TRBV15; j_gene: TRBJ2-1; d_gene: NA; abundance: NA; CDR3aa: CATSRGAGRGNNEQFF; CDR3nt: TGTGCCACCAGCAGAGGGGCGGGGCGGGGAAACAATGAGCAGTTCTTC
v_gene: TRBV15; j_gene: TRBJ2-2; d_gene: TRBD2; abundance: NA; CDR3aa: CATSRVAGGGRELFF; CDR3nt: TGTGCCACCAGCAGAGTTGCGGGAGGGGGCCGGGAGCTGTTTTTT
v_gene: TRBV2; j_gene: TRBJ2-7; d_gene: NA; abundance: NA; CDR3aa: CASSEIGATYEQYF; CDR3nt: TGTGCCAGCAGTGAAATAGGGGCTACCTACGAGCAGTACTTC
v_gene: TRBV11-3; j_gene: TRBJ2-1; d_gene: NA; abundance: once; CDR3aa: CASSGTGEGNEQFF; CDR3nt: TGTGCCAGCAGCGGGACGGGAGAGGGGAATGAGCAGTTCTTC
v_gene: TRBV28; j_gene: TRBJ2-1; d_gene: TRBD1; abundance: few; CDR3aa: CASSTQGQGVYNEQFF; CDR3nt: TGTGCCAGCAGTACGCAGGGACAGGGGGTCTACAATGAGCAGTTCTTC
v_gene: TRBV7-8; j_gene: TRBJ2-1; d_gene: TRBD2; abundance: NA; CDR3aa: CASSPIGLAGESSYNEQFF; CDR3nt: TGTGCCAGCAGCCCAATAGGACTAGCGGGAGAAAGCTCCTACAATGAGCAGTTCTTC
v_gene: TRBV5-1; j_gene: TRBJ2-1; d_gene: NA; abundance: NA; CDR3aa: CASNWRGQDEQFF; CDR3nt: TGCGCCAGCAACTGGCGGGGGCAGGATGAGCAGTTCTTC
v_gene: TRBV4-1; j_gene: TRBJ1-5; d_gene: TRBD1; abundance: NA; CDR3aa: CASSPRDRENQPQHF; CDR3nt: TGCGCCAGCAGCCCCCGGGACAGGGAAAATCAGCCCCAGCATTTT
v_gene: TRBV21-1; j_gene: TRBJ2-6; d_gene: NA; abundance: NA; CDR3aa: CASSKDRTGVIYSGANVLTF; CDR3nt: TGTGCCAGTAGCAAAGACAGGACAGGGGTCATATACTCTGGGGCCAACGTCCTGACTTTC
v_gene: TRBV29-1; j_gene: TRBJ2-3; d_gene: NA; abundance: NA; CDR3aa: CSVLQPGYTDTQYF; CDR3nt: TGCAGCGTCCTACAGCCGGGGTACACAGATACGCAGTATTTT
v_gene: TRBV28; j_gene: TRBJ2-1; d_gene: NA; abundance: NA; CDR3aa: CASSSYNEQFF; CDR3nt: TGTGCCAGCAGTTCGTACAATGAGCAGTTCTTC
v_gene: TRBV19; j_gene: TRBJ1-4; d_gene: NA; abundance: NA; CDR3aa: CASSPLREGNEKLFF; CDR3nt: TGTGCCAGTAGCCCTCTCAGGGAAGGTAATGAAAAACTGTTTTTT
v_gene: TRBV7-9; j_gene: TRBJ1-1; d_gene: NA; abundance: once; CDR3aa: CGGGNAEAFF; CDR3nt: TGTGGGGGGGGCAACGCTGAAGCTTTCTTT
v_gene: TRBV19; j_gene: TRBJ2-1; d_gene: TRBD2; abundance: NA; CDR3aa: CASSPLAGGGSQFF; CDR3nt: TGTGCCAGTAGCCCCCTGGCTGGGGGGGGTTCCCAGTTCTTC
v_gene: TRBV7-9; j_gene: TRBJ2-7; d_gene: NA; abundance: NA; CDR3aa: CSSSSEHLASFSYEQYF; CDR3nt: TGTTCCAGCAGCTCTGAACATCTGGCTTCCTTCTCCTACGAGCAGTACTTC
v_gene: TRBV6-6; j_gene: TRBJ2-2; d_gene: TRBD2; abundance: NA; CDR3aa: CASSYMLAGTGGELFF; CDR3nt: TGTGCCAGCAGTTACATGCTAGCGGGGACTGGCGGGGAGCTGTTTTTT
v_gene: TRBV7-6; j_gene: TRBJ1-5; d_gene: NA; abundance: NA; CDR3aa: CASSLAVSPAGNQPQHF; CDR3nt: TGTGCCAGCAGCTTAGCTGTCTCCCCTGCCGGGAATCAGCCCCAGCATTTT
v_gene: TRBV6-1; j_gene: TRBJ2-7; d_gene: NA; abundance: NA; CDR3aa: CASSSRGSSYEQYF; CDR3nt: TGTGCCAGCAGTAGCCGGGGGAGTTCCTACGAGCAGTACTTC
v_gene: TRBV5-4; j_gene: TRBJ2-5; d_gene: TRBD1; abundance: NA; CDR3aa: CASSHSQGDQETQYF; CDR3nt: TGTGCCAGCAGCCACTCCCAGGGGGACCAAGAGACCCAGTACTTC
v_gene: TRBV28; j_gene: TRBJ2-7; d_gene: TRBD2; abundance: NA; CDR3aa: CASTSRGRGLYEQYF; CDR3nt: TGTGCCAGCACCTCCCGGGGGAGGGGCCTATACGAGCAGTACTTC
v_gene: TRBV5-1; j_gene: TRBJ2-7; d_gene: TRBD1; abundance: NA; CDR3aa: CASSLRTGTGQTEQYF; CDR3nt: TGCGCCAGCAGCTTGCGTACGGGGACAGGGCAAACCGAGCAGTACTTC
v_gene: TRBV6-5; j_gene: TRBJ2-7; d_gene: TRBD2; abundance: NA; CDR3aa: CASTRGVVYEQYF; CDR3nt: TGTGCCAGCACCCGGGGGGTAGTGTACGAGCAGTACTTC